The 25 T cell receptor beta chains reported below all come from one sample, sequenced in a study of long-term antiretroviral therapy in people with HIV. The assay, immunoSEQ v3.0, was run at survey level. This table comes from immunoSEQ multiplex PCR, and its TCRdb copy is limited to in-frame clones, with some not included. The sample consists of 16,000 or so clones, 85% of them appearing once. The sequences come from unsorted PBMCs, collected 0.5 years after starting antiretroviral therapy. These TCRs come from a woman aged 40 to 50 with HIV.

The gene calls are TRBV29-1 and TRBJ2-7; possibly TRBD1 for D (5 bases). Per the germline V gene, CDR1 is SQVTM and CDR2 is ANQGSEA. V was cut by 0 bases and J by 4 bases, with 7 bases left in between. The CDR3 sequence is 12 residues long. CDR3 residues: CSVEEGRYEQYF. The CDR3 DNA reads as TGCAGCGTTGAAGAGGGGCGGTACGAGCAGTACTTC.

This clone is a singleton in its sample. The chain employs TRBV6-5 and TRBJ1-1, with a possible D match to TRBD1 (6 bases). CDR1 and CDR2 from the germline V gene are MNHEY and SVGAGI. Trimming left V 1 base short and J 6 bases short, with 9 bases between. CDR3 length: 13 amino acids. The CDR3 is CASSYYQGSEAFF. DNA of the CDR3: TGTGCCAGCAGTTACTATCAGGGGTCTGAAGCTTTCTTT.

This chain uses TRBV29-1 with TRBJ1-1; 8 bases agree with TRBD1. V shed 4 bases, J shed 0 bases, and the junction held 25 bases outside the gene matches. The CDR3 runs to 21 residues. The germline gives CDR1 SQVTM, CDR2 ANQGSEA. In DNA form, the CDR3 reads TGCAGCGTTGGACCTCGGGACAGGATTCGGCGTGACAGCACCCTGAACACTGAAGCTTTCTTT. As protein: CSVGPRDRIRRDSTLNTEAFF.

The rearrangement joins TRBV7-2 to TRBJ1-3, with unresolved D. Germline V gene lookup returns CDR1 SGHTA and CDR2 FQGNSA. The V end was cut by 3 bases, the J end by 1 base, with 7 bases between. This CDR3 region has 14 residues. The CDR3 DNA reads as TGTGCCAGCAGCTTGGTATCATCTGGAAACACCATATATTTT. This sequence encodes CASSLVSSGNTIYF.

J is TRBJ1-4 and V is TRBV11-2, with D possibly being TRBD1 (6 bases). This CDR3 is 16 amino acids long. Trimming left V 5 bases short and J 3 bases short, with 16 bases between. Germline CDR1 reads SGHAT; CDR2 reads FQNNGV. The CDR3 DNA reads TGTGCCAGCAGCAAGAGAACAGGGTGGTCTAATGAAAAACTGTTTTTT. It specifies CASSKRTGWSNEKLFF.

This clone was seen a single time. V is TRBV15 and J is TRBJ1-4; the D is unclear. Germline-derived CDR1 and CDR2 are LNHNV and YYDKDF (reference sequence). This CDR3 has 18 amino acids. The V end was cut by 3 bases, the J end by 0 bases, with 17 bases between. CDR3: CATSRGGRAYATNEKLFF. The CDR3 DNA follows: TGTGCCACCAGCAGGGGTGGAAGGGCTTATGCAACTAATGAAAAACTGTTTTTT.

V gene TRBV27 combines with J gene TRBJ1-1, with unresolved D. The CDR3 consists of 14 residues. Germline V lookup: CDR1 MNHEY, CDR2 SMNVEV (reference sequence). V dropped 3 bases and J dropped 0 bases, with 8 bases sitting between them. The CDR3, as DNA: TGTGCCAGCAGTTTCGGTATAGTGAACACTGAAGCTTTCTTT. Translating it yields CASSFGIVNTEAFF.

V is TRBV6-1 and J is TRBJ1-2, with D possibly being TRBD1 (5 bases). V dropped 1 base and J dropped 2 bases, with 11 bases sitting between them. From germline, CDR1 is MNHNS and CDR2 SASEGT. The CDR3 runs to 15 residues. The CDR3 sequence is CASSEVGGSNYGYTF. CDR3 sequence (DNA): TGTGCCAGCAGTGAAGTCGGGGGTTCGAACTATGGCTACACCTTC.

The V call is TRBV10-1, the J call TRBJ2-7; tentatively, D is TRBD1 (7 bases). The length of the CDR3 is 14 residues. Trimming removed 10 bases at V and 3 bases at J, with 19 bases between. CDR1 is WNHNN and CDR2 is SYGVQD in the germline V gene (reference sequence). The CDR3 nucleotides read TGCGCCACAACAAAACAGGGGAGGAGCTACGAGCAGTACTTC. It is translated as CATTKQGRSYEQYF.

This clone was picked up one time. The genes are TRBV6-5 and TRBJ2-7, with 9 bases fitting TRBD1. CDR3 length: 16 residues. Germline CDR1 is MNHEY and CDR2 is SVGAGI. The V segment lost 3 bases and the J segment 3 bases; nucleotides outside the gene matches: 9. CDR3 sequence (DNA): TGTGCCAGCAGTTATTCTGGACAGGGGATGGGCTACGAGCAGTACTTC. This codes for CASSYSGQGMGYEQYF.

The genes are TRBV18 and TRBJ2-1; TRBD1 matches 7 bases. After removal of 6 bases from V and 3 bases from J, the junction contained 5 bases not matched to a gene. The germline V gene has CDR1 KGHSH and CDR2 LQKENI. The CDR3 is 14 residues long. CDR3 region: CASSMDRNYNEQFF. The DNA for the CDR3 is TGTGCCAGCTCGATGGACAGGAACTACAATGAGCAGTTCTTC.

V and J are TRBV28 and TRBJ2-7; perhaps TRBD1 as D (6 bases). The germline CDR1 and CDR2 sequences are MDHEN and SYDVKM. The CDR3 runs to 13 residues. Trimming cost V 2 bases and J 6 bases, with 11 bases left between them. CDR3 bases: TGTGCCAGCAGTTTAACAGGGCGAGGCGAGCAGTACTTC. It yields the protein CASSLTGRGEQYF.

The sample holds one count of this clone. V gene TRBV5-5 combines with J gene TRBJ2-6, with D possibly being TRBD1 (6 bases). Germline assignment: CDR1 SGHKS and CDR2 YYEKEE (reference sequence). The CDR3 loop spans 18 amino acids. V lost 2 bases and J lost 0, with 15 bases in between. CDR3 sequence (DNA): TGTGCCAGCAGCTTTATGGGGACATCCCTCTCTGGGGCCAACGTCCTGACTTTC. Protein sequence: CASSFMGTSLSGANVLTF.

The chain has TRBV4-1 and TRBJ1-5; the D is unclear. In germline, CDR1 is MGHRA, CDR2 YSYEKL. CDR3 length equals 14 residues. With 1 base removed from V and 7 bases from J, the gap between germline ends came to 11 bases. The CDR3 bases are TGCGCCAGCAGCCAAGTCGCGATTGTGCAGCCCCAGCATTTT. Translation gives CASSQVAIVQPQHF.

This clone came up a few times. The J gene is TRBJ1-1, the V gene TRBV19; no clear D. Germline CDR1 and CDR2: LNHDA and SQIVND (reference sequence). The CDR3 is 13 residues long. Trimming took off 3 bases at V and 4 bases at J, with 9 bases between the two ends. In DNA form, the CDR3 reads TGTGCCAGTAGTATGTCCCGTGTCACTGAAGCTTTCTTT. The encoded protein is CASSMSRVTEAFF.

CDR3 in DNA: TGTGCCTTCCGACAGAACTCTGGGGCCAACGTCCTGACTTTC. Translation gives CAFRQNSGANVLTF. J is TRBJ2-6 and V is TRBV10-3; D is possibly TRBD1 (5 bases). Looked up from germline, CDR1 is ENHRY and CDR2 is SYGVKD. This CDR3 is built from 14 residues. Trimming took 11 bases from V and 0 from J, leaving 11 bases between them.

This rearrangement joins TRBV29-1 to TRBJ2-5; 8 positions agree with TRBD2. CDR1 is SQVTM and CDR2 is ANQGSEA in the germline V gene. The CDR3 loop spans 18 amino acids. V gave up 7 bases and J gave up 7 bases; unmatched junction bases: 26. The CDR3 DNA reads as TGCAGCGGCTCGGGGGGGGCGGGCTTGACAGCAGGGAAGGGGACCCAGTACTTC. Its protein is CSGSGGAGLTAGKGTQYF.

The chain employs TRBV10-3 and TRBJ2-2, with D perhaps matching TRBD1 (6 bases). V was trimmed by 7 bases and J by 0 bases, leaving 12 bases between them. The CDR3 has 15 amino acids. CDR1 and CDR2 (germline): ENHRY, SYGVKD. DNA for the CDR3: TGTGCCATCACTAAGACAGGCCCGAACACCGGGGAGCTGTTTTTT. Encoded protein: CAITKTGPNTGELFF.

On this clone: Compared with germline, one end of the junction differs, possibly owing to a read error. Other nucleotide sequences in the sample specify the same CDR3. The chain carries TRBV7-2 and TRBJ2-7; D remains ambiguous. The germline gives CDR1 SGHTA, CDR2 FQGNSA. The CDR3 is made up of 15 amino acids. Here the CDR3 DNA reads TGCGCCAGCAGCTTAATGAGGACGGCCTCCTACGAGCAGTACTTC. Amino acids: CASSLMRTASYEQYF.

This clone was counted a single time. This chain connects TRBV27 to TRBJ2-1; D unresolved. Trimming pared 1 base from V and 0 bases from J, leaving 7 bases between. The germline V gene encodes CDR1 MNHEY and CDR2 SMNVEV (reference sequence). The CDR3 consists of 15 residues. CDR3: CASSLWASSYNEQFF. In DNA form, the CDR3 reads TGTGCCAGCAGTTTATGGGCCAGCTCCTACAATGAGCAGTTCTTC.

Here the CDR3 reads CAISENLYSEKLFF. Here the CDR3 DNA reads TGTGCCATCAGTGAGAACTTATACTCTGAAAAACTGTTTTTT. The gene calls are TRBV10-3 and TRBJ1-4; D is unresolved. Looked up from germline, CDR1 is ENHRY and CDR2 is SYGVKD. The CDR3 spans 14 residues. V lost 2 bases to trimming and J lost 7 bases, with 11 bases between them.

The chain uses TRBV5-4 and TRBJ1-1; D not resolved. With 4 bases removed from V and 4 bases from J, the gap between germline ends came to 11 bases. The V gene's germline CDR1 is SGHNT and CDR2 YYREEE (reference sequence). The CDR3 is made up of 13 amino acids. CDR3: CASSENGATEAFF. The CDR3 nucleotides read TGTGCCAGCAGCGAGAACGGCGCCACTGAAGCTTTCTTT.

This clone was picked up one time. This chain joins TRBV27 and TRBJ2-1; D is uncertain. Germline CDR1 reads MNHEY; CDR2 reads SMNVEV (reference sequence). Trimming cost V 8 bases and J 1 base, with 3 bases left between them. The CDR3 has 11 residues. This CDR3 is CASFSYNEQFF. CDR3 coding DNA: TGTGCCAGCTTTTCCTACAATGAGCAGTTCTTC.

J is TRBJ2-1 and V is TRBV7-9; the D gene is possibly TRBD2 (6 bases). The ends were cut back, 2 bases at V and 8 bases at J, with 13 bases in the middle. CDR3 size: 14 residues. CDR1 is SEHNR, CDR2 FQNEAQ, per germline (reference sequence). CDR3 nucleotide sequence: TGTGCCAGCAGCTTAACGGGAGTAGTCGATGAGCAGTTCTTC. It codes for CASSLTGVVDEQFF.

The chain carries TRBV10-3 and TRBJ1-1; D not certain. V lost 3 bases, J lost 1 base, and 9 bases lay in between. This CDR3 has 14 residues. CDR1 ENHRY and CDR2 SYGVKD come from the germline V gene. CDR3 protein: CAISDPRANTEAFF. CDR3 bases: TGTGCCATCAGTGATCCAAGAGCGAACACTGAAGCTTTCTTT.